This T cell receptor (beta chain) was identified in a study of blood T cell repertoires in COVID-19. Sequenced by immunoSEQ multiplex PCR; TCRdb stores in-frame clones only, minus some. The sample contains about 200,000 clones, around nine tenths of which appear only once. There are 15 residues in the CDR3. Germline assignment: CDR1 DFQATT and CDR2 SNEGSKA (reference sequence). V dropped 3 bases and J dropped 0 bases, with 12 bases sitting between them. The sequenced sample consisted of peripheral blood. This clonotype was obtained from a man aged 60 to 75 with active or convalescent COVID-19. The rearrangement links TRBV20-1 to TRBJ1-3, with D possibly TRBD1 on 5 matching bases. This chain's CDR3 is CSASGTAISGNTIYF. The CDR3 DNA sequence: TGCAGTGCTAGTGGGACTGCTATCTCTGGAAACACCATATATTTT.